This T cell receptor beta chain was retrieved from a study of T cell responses to AZD1222 COVID-19 vaccine. A note on this clone: Its antigen is currently unknown.

Study-wide results and caveats: Clonal diversity may have been underestimated, and the donors were mostly white British, with more females than males.

Sequenced by immunoSEQ multiplex PCR; TCRdb stores in-frame clones only, minus some. The repertoire holds approximately 73,000 clones, 70% to 85% seen once, with 2.9% in the top ten. V was pared by 8 bases and J by 0 bases, with 16 bases between. Germline CDR1 is MNHEY and CDR2 is SVGAGI. There are 15 residues in the CDR3. V usage is TRBV6-5 and J usage is TRBJ1-1, with TRBD1 as a possible D gene (5 bases). The clonotype was recovered from an adult in good health. The sequenced sample was peripheral blood, obtained on day 0 of AZD1222 vaccination. The CDR3 sequence: CASSHRTTMNTEAFF. As DNA, the CDR3 is TGTGCCAGCTCCCATCGGACAACCATGAACACTGAAGCTTTCTTT.